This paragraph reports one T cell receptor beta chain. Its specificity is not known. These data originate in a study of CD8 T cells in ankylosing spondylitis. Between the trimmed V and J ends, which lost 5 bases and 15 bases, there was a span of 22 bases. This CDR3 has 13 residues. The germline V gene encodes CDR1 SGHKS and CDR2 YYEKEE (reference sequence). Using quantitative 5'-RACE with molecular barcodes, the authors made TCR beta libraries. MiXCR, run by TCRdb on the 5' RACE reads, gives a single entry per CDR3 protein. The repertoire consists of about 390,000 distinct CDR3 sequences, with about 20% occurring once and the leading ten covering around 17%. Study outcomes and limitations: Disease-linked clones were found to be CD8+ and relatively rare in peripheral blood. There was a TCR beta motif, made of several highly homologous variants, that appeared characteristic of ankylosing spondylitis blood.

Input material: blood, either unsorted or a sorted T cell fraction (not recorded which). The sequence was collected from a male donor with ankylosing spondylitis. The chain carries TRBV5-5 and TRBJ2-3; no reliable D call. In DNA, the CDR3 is TGTGCCAGCAGTCATAATCCCGACGAAGGAAGTTATTTT. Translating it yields CASSHNPDEGSYF.